This T cell receptor (beta chain) was found in a study of shared clonotypes between healthy human individuals. Study results and caveats: Clonotype sharing among the donors was expected to vary with sequencing depth.

It was CD45RO-negative cells, positively selected for CCR7, that made up naive CD8 cells, with terminally differentiated effector memory CD45RA+ cells excluded. Under the authors' procedure: ImmunoSEQ supplied junction-only sequences lacking quality scores, so filtering was different. The table came from immunoSEQ multiplex PCR; TCRdb's copy has only in-frame clones and leaves some out. V, J and clone size derive from that table, while D and trimming were established from the DNA sequence. The sample lists about 2,200,000 clones; about 93% were seen once. With regard to this clone: Its antigen is undetermined.

The specimen sequenced was naive CD8+ T cells from PBMCs. This sequence originates from a man in his late teens or twenties in good health. Some clones in this sample may be carry-over from other donors' samples.

The CDR3 DNA sequence: TGCGCCAGCAGCCACCCTCAGGGGGACTACGAGCAGTACTTC. Encoded protein: CASSHPQGDYEQYF. The V and J genes are TRBV4-1 and TRBJ2-7; 7 bases are shared with TRBD1. Germline V lookup: CDR1 MGHRA, CDR2 YSYEKL. V gave up 3 bases and J gave up 3 bases; unmatched junction bases: 5. There are 14 residues in the CDR3.